This is a list of T cell receptor beta chains from one sample in a study of identical twins. TCRdb reprocessed the 5' RACE reads with MiXCR, giving one entry per CDR3 protein. The table includes around 510,000 distinct CDR3 sequences, 13% to 15% detected once. These sequences were also reported in another study, on yellow fever vaccine responses in identical twins.

The sequencing input was CD4+ T cells sorted from blood. These TCRs come from a woman aged 18 to 35 in good health. The CDR3 runs from the conserved cysteine through the conserved F or W. D genes are given only for firm matches. Size is stated for part of the rows, as once, few or many counts, or as a class when the clone is expanded.

J: TRBJ2-2; D: TRBD1; size: few; V: TRBV4-1; CDR3: CASSQDQNLGTGDTGELFF; DNA: TGCGCCAGCAGCCAAGACCAAAATCTTGGGACAGGGGACACCGGGGAGCTGTTTTTT
J: TRBJ2-3; D: NA; size: few; V: TRBV5-1; CDR3: CASSSDRPDTQYF; DNA: TGCGCCAGCAGCTCCGACCGCCCAGATACGCAGTATTTT
J: TRBJ2-7; D: NA; size: many; V: TRBV27; CDR3: CASSLGQGGSYEQYF; DNA: TGTGCCAGCAGTTTAGGCCAGGGGGGGAGCTACGAGCAGTACTTC
J: TRBJ2-5; D: TRBD2; size: many; V: TRBV3-1; CDR3: CATSDSGGGETQYF; DNA: TGTGCCACAAGCGACAGCGGGGGAGGGGAGACCCAGTACTTC
J: TRBJ2-7; D: NA; size: few; V: TRBV7-6; CDR3: CASSRERVYEQYF; DNA: TGTGCCAGCAGTAGGGAGAGGGTCTACGAGCAGTACTTC
J: TRBJ2-2; D: NA; size: NA; V: TRBV4-2; CDR3: CASSPKIPSAANTGELFF; DNA: TGTGCCAGCAGCCCTAAAATCCCCTCAGCGGCGAACACCGGGGAGCTGTTTTTT
J: TRBJ2-1; D: TRBD2; size: few; V: TRBV5-6; CDR3: CASSWGGNEQFF; DNA: TGTGCCAGCAGCTGGGGGGGTAATGAGCAGTTCTTC
J: TRBJ2-1; D: TRBD2; size: NA; V: TRBV15; CDR3: CATSREGGRAGEQFF; DNA: TGTGCCACCAGCAGAGAAGGCGGGAGGGCCGGTGAGCAGTTCTTC
J: TRBJ2-2; D: NA; size: few; V: TRBV12-3/TRBV12-4; CDR3: CASSPDQGNTGELFF; DNA: TGTGCCAGCAGTCCGGACCAGGGAAACACCGGGGAGCTGTTTTTT
J: TRBJ2-1; D: TRBD2; size: few; V: TRBV6-5; CDR3: CASSATGTSLFF; DNA: TGTGCCAGCAGTGCAACCGGGACTAGCCTGTTCTTC
J: TRBJ2-7; D: NA; size: few; V: TRBV6-5; CDR3: CASSNREVGGYEQYF; DNA: TGTGCCAGCAGTAACAGGGAAGTTGGAGGTTACGAGCAGTACTTC
J: TRBJ2-1; D: TRBD2; size: NA; V: TRBV15; CDR3: CATSRADGRASNEQFF; DNA: TGTGCCACCAGCAGAGCGGACGGGAGGGCCAGCAATGAGCAGTTCTTC
J: TRBJ1-6; D: NA; size: many; V: TRBV7-3; CDR3: CASSLGGGNSPLHF; DNA: TGTGCCAGCAGCTTAGGAGGGGGAAATTCACCCCTCCACTTT
J: TRBJ1-2; D: TRBD1; size: few; V: TRBV29-1; CDR3: CSTGQDYGYTF; DNA: TGCAGCACAGGACAGGACTATGGCTACACCTTC
J: TRBJ2-2; D: TRBD1; size: few; V: TRBV12-3/TRBV12-4; CDR3: CASTLDRATGELFF; DNA: TGTGCCAGCACCCTGGACAGGGCCACCGGGGAGCTGTTTTTT
J: TRBJ2-5; D: NA; size: few; V: TRBV28; CDR3: CASSLWHQETQYF; DNA: TGTGCCAGCAGTTTATGGCACCAAGAGACCCAGTACTTC
J: TRBJ2-2; D: TRBD2; size: NA; V: TRBV5-1; CDR3: CASSLVGSGRAGTGELFF; DNA: TGCGCCAGCAGCTTGGTTGGTAGCGGGAGGGCCGGCACCGGGGAGCTGTTTTTT
J: TRBJ2-2; D: NA; size: many; V: TRBV12-3/TRBV12-4; CDR3: CASSLRGSGELFF; DNA: TGTGCCAGCAGCCTTAGAGGTTCCGGGGAGCTGTTTTTT
J: TRBJ2-3; D: TRBD2; size: NA; V: TRBV7-2; CDR3: CASSHGERGYTDTQYF; DNA: TGTGCCAGCAGCCATGGCGAGCGGGGCTACACAGATACGCAGTATTTT
J: TRBJ2-7; D: TRBD1; size: NA; V: TRBV20-1; CDR3: CSAIHLGQAYEQYF; DNA: TGCAGTGCTATCCACCTGGGACAGGCCTACGAGCAGTACTTC
J: TRBJ1-1; D: NA; size: NA; V: TRBV6-2/TRBV6-3; CDR3: CASRRGTQEAFF; DNA: TGTGCCAGCAGACGAGGGACACAGGAAGCTTTCTTT
J: TRBJ1-1; D: NA; size: few; V: TRBV10-3; CDR3: CAIKRENMNTEAFF; DNA: TGTGCCATCAAGAGGGAAAACATGAACACTGAAGCTTTCTTT
J: TRBJ2-7; D: NA; size: NA; V: TRBV2; CDR3: CASSTGASYEQYF; DNA: TGTGCCAGCAGTACGGGAGCCTCCTACGAGCAGTACTTC
J: TRBJ2-1; D: NA; size: NA; V: TRBV12-3/TRBV12-4; CDR3: CASETDTKDNEQFF; DNA: TGTGCCAGCGAAACGGACACCAAAGACAATGAGCAGTTCTTC
J: TRBJ2-3; D: NA; size: few; V: TRBV27; CDR3: CASSYGGGADTQYF; DNA: TGTGCCAGCAGTTACGGAGGGGGTGCAGATACGCAGTATTTT
J: TRBJ1-5; D: NA; size: few; V: TRBV7-6; CDR3: CASSPGGGGSNQPQHF; DNA: TGTGCCAGCAGCCCCGGGGGAGGGGGATCCAATCAGCCCCAGCATTTT
J: TRBJ2-1; D: NA; size: NA; V: TRBV12-3/TRBV12-4; CDR3: CASSPPDYFDEQFF; DNA: TGTGCCAGCAGTCCCCCGGACTATTTCGATGAGCAGTTCTTC
J: TRBJ2-5; D: NA; size: few; V: TRBV12-3/TRBV12-4; CDR3: CASRDGWRETQYF; DNA: TGTGCCAGCAGGGACGGGTGGCGGGAGACCCAGTACTTC
J: TRBJ2-7; D: TRBD1; size: NA; V: TRBV7-6; CDR3: CATSGTGVPYEQYF; DNA: TGTGCCACCTCCGGGACAGGGGTTCCCTACGAGCAGTACTTC
J: TRBJ2-5; D: TRBD1; size: few; V: TRBV7-8; CDR3: CASSPRQGAGETQYF; DNA: TGTGCCAGCAGCCCCAGACAGGGGGCCGGAGAGACCCAGTACTTC